This TCR beta chain was captured in a study of shared clonotypes between healthy human individuals. Findings of the study overall: A reduction in generation probabilities was seen for non-shared clonotypes relative to those shared by all four donors.

Only in-frame clones appear in the TCRdb table, and some are missing; sequencing was by immunoSEQ multiplex PCR. This sample has some 2.3 million clones, with 85% to 95% found just once. A note on this clone: Its antigen is as yet unknown.

The CDR3 contains 16 residues. Germline-derived CDR1 and CDR2 are SGHTA and FQGNSA. Trimming stripped 2 bases from V and 3 bases from J, with 15 bases between. This chain uses TRBV7-2 with TRBJ2-3; D is possibly TRBD2 (5 bases). The sequenced sample consisted of naive CD4+ T cells from PBMCs. Described subset: CD45RA+ positively selected. This receptor was identified in a man aged 18 to 29 in good health. Some clones in this sample may be carry-over from other donors' samples. The CDR3 loop is CASSLRRASGTDTQYF. DNA of the CDR3: TGTGCCAGCAGCTTACGGCGGGCTAGTGGGACAGATACGCAGTATTTT.